The sequence of this T cell receptor beta chain was determined in a study of blood T cell repertoires in COVID-19. Across the study: The United States, Italy and Spain supplied acute and convalescent COVID-19 samples.

Using immunoSEQ multiplex PCR, the repertoire was profiled, and TCRdb retains in-frame clones only, with some absent. The sample consists of some 64,000 clones, more than 70% of them appearing once. Source material: peripheral blood. The sequence came from a man between 65 and 85 years old with acute or convalescent COVID-19.

CDR3 amino acids: CASSQVVSHGTGELFF. The DNA of the CDR3 is TGTGCCAGCAGCCAAGTTGTTAGCCATGGCACCGGGGAGCTGTTTTTT. The rearrangement uses TRBV3-1 (or the pseudogene TRBV3-2) and TRBJ2-2, with unresolved D. Trimming pared 1 base from V and 4 bases from J, leaving 13 bases between. Germline-derived CDR1 and CDR2 are LGHDT and YNNKEL (reference sequence). CDR3 length: 16 amino acids.